This T cell receptor (beta chain) was captured in a study of blood T cell repertoires in COVID-19. The CDR3 contains 16 residues. Trimming took off 4 bases at V and 1 base at J, with 16 bases between the two ends. Per germline, CDR1 SGHVS and CDR2 FQNEAQ. Data came from immunoSEQ multiplex PCR; TCRdb stores just in-frame clones and leaves some out. The data show about 150,000 clones, 65% to 90% seen once. This clone has just a few counts. The rearrangement joins TRBV7-8 to TRBJ1-1; weak D call: TRBD1 (6 bases). This clonotype originated in a man aged 65 to 85 with acute or convalescent COVID-19. The sample was peripheral blood. The CDR3, as DNA: TGTGCCAGCAGCTCTACCGGGACACTGAAGAACACTGAAGCTTTCTTT. This sequence encodes CASSSTGTLKNTEAFF.